The 20 T cell receptor beta chains below come from one sample, sequenced in a study of vaccination effects on CD4 cells after COVID-19. The data were produced by immunoSEQ multiplex PCR, yet TCRdb's version contains in-frame clones alone and is incomplete. The sample gives approximately 20,000 clones, more than 65% of which show up once; 26% is in the top ten. Sequencing in the ViraFEST assay came after antigen-specific CD4+ T cells had been expanded with viral peptide pools, which were used to stimulate PBMC. Researchers isolated CD4+ T cells once approximately 10 days of culture had elapsed. The vaccine recipients had no prior SARS-CoV-2 infection, with negative nucleocapsid antibodies. For these receptors, no antigen is known. The sample here was CD4+ T cells from PBMCs cultured with HCoV-NL63 spike peptides, taken before COVID-19 vaccination. Receptors were obtained from a human donor who received a COVID-19 vaccine.

The chain is built from TRBV20-1 and TRBJ2-3, with a weak D call TRBD2 (5 bases). V shed 3 bases and J shed 4 bases, with 14 bases lying between them. The germline gives CDR1 DFQATT, CDR2 SNEGSKA (reference sequence). The CDR3 extends over 14 amino acids. The CDR3 DNA sequence: TGCAGTGCTAGTGTGGCGGAGGCCCCAGATACGCAGTATTTT. Its protein product is CSASVAEAPDTQYF.

This clone was counted between two and nine times. The rearrangement uses TRBV6-5 and TRBJ1-2, with a possible D match to TRBD1 (5 bases). Trimming took off 2 bases at V and 5 bases at J, with 12 bases between the two ends. The CDR3 length is 14 residues. Germline loops: CDR1 MNHEY, CDR2 SVGAGI. The CDR3 here is CASSYRVGGYGYTF. The DNA of the CDR3 is TGTGCCAGCAGTTACAGGGTTGGGGGTTATGGCTACACCTTC.

CDR3 bases: TGTGCCTGGAGTGTATTCAGGGGGGCCTACGAGCAGTACTTC. Its translation is CAWSVFRGAYEQYF. The J gene is TRBJ2-7, the V gene TRBV30, with D possibly being TRBD1 (7 bases). This CDR3 has 14 amino acids. V dropped 0 bases and J dropped 2 bases, with 11 bases sitting between them. Germline V gene lookup returns CDR1 GTSNPN and CDR2 SVGIG (reference sequence).

The chain is built from TRBV6-2 or TRBV6-3 and TRBJ1-5, with D unclear. Trimming left V 2 bases short and J 6 bases short, with 5 bases between. Germline lookup yields CDR1 MNHEY and CDR2 SVGEGT. The CDR3 spans 12 residues. The CDR3 nucleotides read TGTGCCAGCAGTTACAGGCTTCAGCCCCAGCATTTT. Residues: CASSYRLQPQHF.

As DNA, the CDR3 is TGCGCCAGCAGCTTCCAGGCGGGAGCGAGGGGTAATAGCTACGAGCAGTACTTC. This encodes CASSFQAGARGNSYEQYF. The J gene is TRBJ2-7, the V gene TRBV5-1; TRBD2 agrees at 7 bases. The germline CDR1 and CDR2 sequences are SGHRS and YFSETQ. V lost 2 bases to trimming and J lost 3 bases; unmatched junction nucleotides: 17. The CDR3 loop spans 18 amino acids.

The gene calls are TRBV6-5 and TRBJ2-7, with a possible D match to TRBD1 (5 bases). Germline V gene data show CDR1 as MNHEY and CDR2 as SVGAGI. The germline V and J ends were trimmed by 10 bases and 1 base, with 20 bases remaining between them. The CDR3 is 15 amino acids. This CDR3 reads CATTTPWGGSYEQYF. As DNA, the CDR3 is TGTGCCACGACGACGCCTTGGGGCGGTTCCTACGAGCAGTACTTC.

This clone has a single count. This chain uses TRBV20-1 with TRBJ2-5, with D possibly matching TRBD2 (6 bases). V shed 2 bases and J shed 5 bases, with 6 bases lying between them. CDR1 and CDR2 (germline): DFQATT, SNEGSKA (reference sequence). This CDR3 is built from 11 residues. The CDR3 nucleotides are TGCAGTGCTAGACTAGCGGAGACCCAGTACTTC. Its protein is CSARLAETQYF.

This chain links TRBV30 with TRBJ1-6, with TRBD1 as a possible D gene (5 bases). V was clipped by 3 bases and J by 10 bases, with 19 bases between them. The CDR3 sequence is 15 residues long. The germline CDR1 and CDR2 sequences are GTSNPN and SVGIG (reference sequence). The CDR3 coding sequence is TGTGCCTGGAGCCCCAGACGGGGCGGGGGATCACCCCTCCACTTT. This gives the protein CAWSPRRGGGSPLHF.

CDR3 region: CASSIRASGGAADTQYF. Here the CDR3 DNA reads TGTGCCAGTAGTATCAGGGCTAGCGGGGGGGCCGCAGATACGCAGTATTTT. The rearrangement links TRBV19 to TRBJ2-3; 12 nucleotides agree with TRBD2. Unmatched junction bases numbered 8, after V lost 3 bases and J lost 4 bases. CDR3 length: 17 residues. Germline V lookup: CDR1 LNHDA, CDR2 SQIVND (reference sequence).

The J gene is TRBJ1-5, the V gene TRBV11-2; D is unresolved. The CDR3 is 13 amino acids. CDR1 and CDR2 (germline): SGHAT, FQNNGV. Trimming shortened V by 5 bases and J by 2 bases, and 7 bases separated the two germline ends. CDR3 sequence reads: CASSIGRNQPQHF. Written as DNA, the CDR3 is TGTGCCAGCAGCATAGGACGCAATCAGCCCCAGCATTTT.

This sequence joins TRBV5-6 and TRBJ2-4, with D perhaps matching TRBD2 (6 bases). Germline lookup yields CDR1 SGHDT and CDR2 YYEEEE. With 1 base removed from V and 6 bases from J, the gap between germline ends came to 14 bases. This CDR3 is built from 15 residues. The CDR3, as DNA: TGTGCCAGCAGCTTGTTCCGCGGCGGGATAAACATTCAGTACTTC. It codes for CASSLFRGGINIQYF.

The chain combines TRBV28 with TRBJ2-6, with D perhaps being TRBD1 or TRBD2 (5 bases each). CDR1 MDHEN and CDR2 SYDVKM come from the germline V gene. CDR3 length: 19 residues. V lost 3 bases to trimming and J lost 0 bases, with 18 bases between them. This CDR3 is CASSFPSRDLRSGANVLTF. For the CDR3, the DNA is TGTGCCAGCAGTTTCCCGAGCAGGGACCTCCGCTCTGGGGCCAACGTCCTGACTTTC.

This chain joins TRBV4-3 and TRBJ2-5; D gene ambiguous. CDR1 is LGHNA and CDR2 is YSLEER in the germline V gene. This CDR3 is 15 amino acids long. V lost 0 bases to trimming and J lost 4 bases, with 12 bases between them. CDR3 sequence: CASSQDPIERETQYF. The DNA for the CDR3 is TGCGCCAGCAGCCAAGATCCGATCGAGAGAGAGACCCAGTACTTC.

The chain carries TRBV18 and TRBJ1-4; TRBD1 aligns across 7 bases. CDR1 KGHSH and CDR2 LQKENI come from the germline V gene. The CDR3 contains 15 residues. V lost 2 bases, J lost 7 bases, and 7 bases stayed unmatched. CDR3 region: CASSPSIQGVEKLFF. CDR3 sequence (DNA): TGTGCCAGCTCACCATCCATCCAGGGGGTTGAAAAACTGTTTTTT.

The genes are TRBV30 and TRBJ2-2; perhaps TRBD1 as D (6 bases). With 0 bases removed from V and 3 bases from J, the gap between germline ends came to 14 bases. Germline CDR1 is GTSNPN and CDR2 is SVGIG (reference sequence). The CDR3 spans 16 residues. CDR3 region: CAWSVGSRGDTGELFF. The CDR3 bases are TGTGCCTGGAGTGTAGGATCCAGGGGTGACACCGGGGAGCTGTTTTTT.

The V call is TRBV6-1, the J call TRBJ1-2; 7 bases fit TRBD1. The J segment lost 5 bases and the V segment lost 2 bases, leaving 5 bases of the junction unmatched. In germline, CDR1 is MNHNS, CDR2 SASEGT. The CDR3 sequence is 14 residues long. The DNA for the CDR3 is TGTGCCAGCAGTGAACAGGGACAGTCGTATGGCTACACCTTC. Protein: CASSEQGQSYGYTF.

The chain recombines TRBV5-1 with TRBJ2-3, with D uncertain. CDR1 is SGHRS and CDR2 is YFSETQ in the germline V gene. V was cut by 0 bases and J by 6 bases, with 8 bases left in between. The CDR3 has 13 amino acids. The CDR3 protein is CASSLDGSDTQYF. The CDR3 bases are TGCGCCAGCAGCTTGGACGGTTCCGATACGCAGTATTTT.

This chain connects TRBV18 to TRBJ2-2; 11 bases agree with TRBD2. This CDR3 comprises 17 residues. With V trimmed by 2 bases and J by 7 bases, 9 bases remained unmatched. Germline-derived CDR1 and CDR2 are KGHSH and LQKENI. The CDR3 DNA sequence: TGTGCCAGCTCACCATTCACTAGCGGGAGAAGTGGCGGGGAGCTGTTTTTT. Translation gives CASSPFTSGRSGGELFF.

This sequence joins TRBV15 and TRBJ1-1; D call uncertain. Looked up from germline, CDR1 is LNHNV and CDR2 is YYDKDF (reference sequence). The CDR3 is 12 residues long. V shed 1 base and J shed 4 bases, with 4 bases lying between them. The CDR3 nucleotides read TGTGCCACCAGCAGAGGGCGCACTGAAGCTTTCTTT. Amino acids: CATSRGRTEAFF.

V gene TRBV29-1 combines with J gene TRBJ1-2; D might be TRBD1 (6 bases). The germline gives CDR1 SQVTM, CDR2 ANQGSEA. Trimming took 8 bases from V and 6 from J, leaving 16 bases between them. The CDR3 consists of 12 residues. CDR3 coding DNA: TGCAGCTTGAAAGAGGGGGGGAATGGCTACACCTTC. Amino acid sequence: CSLKEGGNGYTF.